The 7 T cell receptor beta chains listed next were all sequenced from one sample in a study of shared clonotypes between healthy human individuals. Sequencing used immunoSEQ multiplex PCR; TCRdb keeps in-frame clones, though not all of them. The sample gives under 850,000 clones, 72% of which show up once; around 1.7% is in the top ten. The sequencing input was memory CD4+ T cells sorted from blood. Subset described: CD45RA-negative fraction. The receptors originated from a young woman in good health.

This clone was observed a few times. Just one base apart from a much larger clone, this may be a read error. The CDR3 spells CASSLDGYGYTF. In nucleotides, the CDR3 is TGTGCCAGCAGCTTAGACGGCTATGGCTACACCTTC. The V gene is TRBV11-3, the J gene TRBJ1-2; D is ambiguous. In germline, CDR1 is SGHNT, CDR2 YENEEA. This CDR3 spans 12 amino acids. Trimming took off 0 bases at V and 4 bases at J, with 3 bases between the two ends.

The chain couples TRBV29-1 to TRBJ2-4, with TRBD1 matching 9 bases. Per germline, CDR1 SQVTM and CDR2 ANQGSEA. The junction had 4 bases not matched to a gene; V was cut back by 4 bases and J by 6 bases. The CDR3 runs to 13 residues. The CDR3 is CSVGGQGLNIQYF. The CDR3 nucleotides are TGCAGCGTTGGGGGACAGGGATTAAACATTCAGTACTTC.

The chain couples TRBV18 to TRBJ1-1, with D unresolved. The CDR3 has 13 residues. Germline V gene data show CDR1 as KGHSH and CDR2 as LQKENI. V was clipped by 3 bases and J by 4 bases, with 9 bases between them. The CDR3 here is CASSPSVGTEAFF. CDR3 DNA sequence: TGTGCCAGCTCACCTTCGGTAGGCACTGAAGCTTTCTTT. The full variable domain, its missing parts supplied by reference TRBV18 and TRBJ1-1, is NAGVMQNPRHLVRRRGQEARLRCSPMKGHSHVYWYRQLPEEGLKFMVYLQKENIIDESGMPKERFSAEFPKEGPSILRIQQVVRGDSAAYFCASSPSVGTEAFFGQGTRLTVV.

The chain links TRBV28 to TRBJ1-4, with a weak D call TRBD1 (5 bases). V was clipped by 1 base and J by 7 bases, with 13 bases between them. This CDR3 is 15 amino acids long. Germline CDR1 is MDHEN and CDR2 is SYDVKM. The CDR3 reads CASSLSGTGGEKLFF. Here the CDR3 DNA reads TGTGCCAGCAGTTTATCCGGGACGGGGGGTGAAAAACTGTTTTTT.

With regard to this clone: Other nucleotide sequences in the sample specify the same CDR3. This chain joins TRBV18 and TRBJ2-7; D is perhaps TRBD1 (5 bases). This CDR3 contains 14 residues. Per the germline V gene, CDR1 is KGHSH and CDR2 is LQKENI. The V end lost 4 bases, the J end lost 0 bases, and 10 bases lay between the germline ends. The DNA for the CDR3 is TGTGCCAGCTCACGCGACAGTAGCTCCTACGAGCAGTACTTC. This gives the protein CASSRDSSSYEQYF.

The V gene is TRBV28, the J gene TRBJ1-2, with 9 bases that match TRBD1. With 6 bases clipped from V and 4 bases from J, the junction kept 6 bases outside the gene matches. Per the germline V gene, CDR1 is MDHEN and CDR2 is SYDVKM. The CDR3 is 14 amino acids. The chain's CDR3 is CASRTGQGSYGYTF. The CDR3 DNA is TGTGCCAGCAGGACGGGACAGGGTTCCTATGGCTACACCTTC.

The CDR3 sequence: CASKPSGSHEQFF. CDR3 DNA: TGCGCCAGCAAACCTAGCGGGAGTCATGAGCAGTTCTTC. The genes are TRBV5-1 and TRBJ2-1; 10 positions match TRBD2. The V and J ends lost 6 bases and 8 bases, in that order; junction bases with no gene match: 5. The germline V gene has CDR1 SGHRS and CDR2 YFSETQ. The CDR3 has 13 amino acids.